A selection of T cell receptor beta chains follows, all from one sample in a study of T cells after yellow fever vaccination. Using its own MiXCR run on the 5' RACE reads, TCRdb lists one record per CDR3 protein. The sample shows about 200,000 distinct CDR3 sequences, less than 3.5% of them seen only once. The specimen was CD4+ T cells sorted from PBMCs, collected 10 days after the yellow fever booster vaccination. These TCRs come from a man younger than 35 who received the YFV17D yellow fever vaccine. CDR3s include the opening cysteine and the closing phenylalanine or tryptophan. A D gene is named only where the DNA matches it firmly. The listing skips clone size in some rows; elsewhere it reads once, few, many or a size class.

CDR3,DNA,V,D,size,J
CASRRGASSYNEQFF,TGTGCCAGCAGGAGGGGGGCCAGTTCCTACAATGAGCAGTTCTTC,TRBV5-4,.,many,TRBJ2-1
CASRLGGGNQPQHF,TGTGCCAGCAGGCTGGGGGGCGGGAATCAGCCCCAGCATTTT,TRBV27,.,.,TRBJ1-5
CASSSFLAIGADTQYF,TGTGCCAGCAGTTCCTTCCTAGCGATCGGCGCAGATACGCAGTATTTT,TRBV12-3/TRBV12-4,.,few,TRBJ2-3
CASSYSNSNEKLFF,TGTGCCAGCAGTTACAGTAACTCTAATGAAAAACTGTTTTTT,TRBV14,.,.,TRBJ1-4
CASRPPAGELFF,TGTGCCAGCAGGCCCCCGGCCGGGGAGCTGTTTTTT,TRBV28,.,many,TRBJ2-2
CSVETSLAGTGELFF,TGCAGCGTTGAGACGTCCCTAGCGGGCACCGGGGAGCTGTTTTTT,TRBV29-1,TRBD2,few,TRBJ2-2
CASTRDRETYGYTF,TGTGCCAGTACCCGGGACAGGGAGACTTACGGCTACACCTTC,TRBV19,TRBD1,.,TRBJ1-2
CASSPRLHEQFF,TGTGCCAGCTCACCCCGGTTGCATGAGCAGTTCTTC,TRBV18,.,many,TRBJ2-1
CSARDPRGVVNEQFF,TGCAGTGCTAGAGATCCGCGGGGGGTGGTAAATGAGCAGTTCTTC,TRBV20-1,TRBD2,few,TRBJ2-1
CASRWGNTGELFF,TGTGCCAGCAGGTGGGGGAACACCGGGGAGCTGTTTTTT,TRBV9,.,many,TRBJ2-2
CASSSEGGPYGYTF,TGCGCCAGCAGCTCAGAAGGGGGCCCCTATGGCTACACCTTC,TRBV5-1,TRBD1,.,TRBJ1-2
CASSFDRRNGELFF,TGTGCCAGCAGCTTCGACAGGAGGAACGGGGAGCTGTTTTTT,TRBV13,.,few,TRBJ2-2
CASTPGLNYGYTF,TGTGCCAGCACCCCGGGACTCAACTATGGCTACACCTTC,TRBV28,.,few,TRBJ1-2
CASTRGVDTDTQYF,TGTGCCAGTACTAGGGGCGTGGATACAGATACGCAGTATTTT,TRBV7-2,.,.,TRBJ2-3
CASSYFTQGYRRAFF,TGTGCCAGCAGTTACTTCACGCAGGGATATCGACGAGCTTTCTTT,TRBV6-5,.,.,TRBJ1-1
CASSQEGGDSPLHF,TGCGCCAGCAGCCAAGAAGGAGGGGATTCACCCCTCCACTTT,TRBV4-3,.,.,TRBJ1-6
CASSQEGTSLTQYF,TGTGCCAGCAGCCAAGAAGGAACCAGCCTCACGCAGTATTTT,TRBV3-1,.,few,TRBJ2-3
CASSPTGPRQPQHF,TGTGCCAGCAGTCCCACAGGGCCTCGTCAGCCCCAGCATTTT,TRBV28,.,.,TRBJ1-5
CASKDLADRGKGNQPQHF,TGTGCCAGCAAAGACCTCGCGGATCGGGGGAAGGGCAATCAGCCCCAGCATTTT,TRBV6-1,.,many,TRBJ1-5
CAWSVWTGRDQPQHF,TGTGCCTGGAGTGTATGGACAGGGCGGGATCAGCCCCAGCATTTT,TRBV30,TRBD1,few,TRBJ1-5
CASSYPARTSLQETQYF,TGTGCCAGCAGTTACCCCGCCCGGACTAGTCTTCAAGAGACCCAGTACTTC,TRBV6-2/TRBV6-3,TRBD2,few,TRBJ2-5
CASSPRFNQPQHF,TGTGCCAGCAGCCCACGATTCAATCAGCCCCAGCATTTT,TRBV7-2,.,.,TRBJ1-5
CASARRGSYNEQFF,TGCGCCAGCGCGAGGAGGGGGTCCTACAATGAGCAGTTCTTC,TRBV10-2,.,many,TRBJ2-1
CASSFIGGANYGYTF,TGTGCCAGCAGCTTTATAGGGGGAGCTAACTATGGCTACACCTTC,TRBV7-2,.,.,TRBJ1-2
CASSLDTGRRGYTF,TGTGCCAGCAGCTTAGACACAGGGCGACGTGGCTACACCTTC,TRBV7-2,.,.,TRBJ1-2
CASSLDAQASYGYTF,TGCGCCAGCAGCTTGGATGCCCAGGCCTCCTATGGCTACACCTTC,TRBV5-1,.,.,TRBJ1-2
CASAESQKYNEQFF,TGTGCCAGCGCAGAGTCACAGAAGTACAATGAGCAGTTCTTC,TRBV2,.,.,TRBJ2-1
CASSRTLPMGTEAFF,TGTGCCAGCTCAAGGACACTCCCCATGGGGACTGAAGCTTTCTTT,TRBV18,.,many,TRBJ1-1
CASSHFGQAFSNQPQHF,TGCGCCAGCAGCCACTTCGGACAGGCCTTTAGCAATCAGCCCCAGCATTTT,TRBV4-3,TRBD1,many,TRBJ1-5
CASIFPGHPGRPQHF,TGCGCCAGCATCTTCCCGGGACACCCGGGGCGGCCCCAGCATTTT,TRBV23-1,.,many,TRBJ1-5
CASSFSETQYF,TGTGCCAGCAGCTTTTCAGAGACCCAGTACTTC,TRBV12-3/TRBV12-4,.,many,TRBJ2-5
CASSSAPGQNYGYTF,TGTGCCAGCAGCTCGGCCCCGGGACAGAACTATGGCTACACCTTC,TRBV7-2,TRBD1,many,TRBJ1-2
CASSQPGTDEKLFF,TGTGCCAGCAGCCAACCCGGGACGGATGAAAAACTGTTTTTT,TRBV3-1,.,few,TRBJ1-4
CASSLIGSHYGYTF,TGTGCCAGCAGCTTAATAGGGTCCCACTATGGCTACACCTTC,TRBV7-2,.,few,TRBJ1-2
CASSRGQNYGYTF,TGCGCCAGCAGCCGAGGACAGAACTATGGCTACACCTTC,TRBV4-3,.,.,TRBJ1-2
CASSLSDRTGEKLFF,TGTGCCAGCAGTTTATCCGACCGGACAGGGGAAAAACTGTTTTTT,TRBV28,TRBD1,few,TRBJ1-4
CASSATAGYYNEQFF,TGTGCCAGCAGCGCCACCGCGGGGTACTACAATGAGCAGTTCTTC,TRBV7-9,.,.,TRBJ2-1
CASSLAVKYEQYF,TGTGCCAGCAGCTTAGCGGTTAAGTACGAGCAGTACTTC,TRBV7-2,.,many,TRBJ2-7
CSARVPASNQPQHF,TGCAGTGCTAGAGTTCCGGCAAGCAATCAGCCCCAGCATTTT,TRBV20-1,.,.,TRBJ1-5
CASSFTSGRISYEQYF,TGTGCCAGCAGCTTCACTAGCGGGAGAATATCCTACGAGCAGTACTTC,TRBV11-2,TRBD2,.,TRBJ2-7
CASSYREGVKHF,TGTGCCAGCAGTTATCGGGAAGGGGTGAAGCATTTT,TRBV6-2/TRBV6-3,.,many,TRBJ1-5
CASRVPGQGAKSAGYTF,TGTGCCAGCAGGGTTCCGGGACAGGGGGCGAAAAGTGCTGGCTACACCTTC,TRBV11-2,TRBD1,many,TRBJ1-2
CSAAGGAGNTIYF,TGCAGTGCTGCCGGGGGGGCTGGAAACACCATATATTTT,TRBV20-1,.,.,TRBJ1-3
CASSFVGGYQETQYF,TGTGCCAGCAGCTTCGTCGGGGGGTACCAAGAGACCCAGTACTTC,TRBV7-6,TRBD2,.,TRBJ2-5
CASSKITVSGYTF,TGTGCCAGCAGCAAGATCACAGTGTCTGGCTACACCTTC,TRBV5-5,.,.,TRBJ1-2
CASSVGNWADTQYF,TGTGCCAGCAGTGTAGGGAATTGGGCAGATACGCAGTATTTT,TRBV2,.,.,TRBJ2-3
CASSPQNEQFF,TGTGCCAGCAGCCCCCAGAATGAGCAGTTCTTC,TRBV7-9,.,many,TRBJ2-1
CASSQDRVNQPQHF,TGTGCCAGCTCTCAAGACAGGGTCAATCAGCCCCAGCATTTT,TRBV18,TRBD1,many,TRBJ1-5